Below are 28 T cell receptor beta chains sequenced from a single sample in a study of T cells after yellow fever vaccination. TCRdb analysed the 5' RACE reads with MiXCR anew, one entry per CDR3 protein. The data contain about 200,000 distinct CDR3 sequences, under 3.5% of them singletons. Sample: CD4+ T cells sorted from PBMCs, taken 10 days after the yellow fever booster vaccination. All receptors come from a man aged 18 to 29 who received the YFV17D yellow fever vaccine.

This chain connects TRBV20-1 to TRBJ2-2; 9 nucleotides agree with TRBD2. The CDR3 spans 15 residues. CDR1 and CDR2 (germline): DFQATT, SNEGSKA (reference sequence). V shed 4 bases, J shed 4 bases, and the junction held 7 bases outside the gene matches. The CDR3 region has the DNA TGCAGTGCTATTGGACGGCGGGGGGGCACCGGGGAGCTGTTTTTT. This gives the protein CSAIGRRGGTGELFF.

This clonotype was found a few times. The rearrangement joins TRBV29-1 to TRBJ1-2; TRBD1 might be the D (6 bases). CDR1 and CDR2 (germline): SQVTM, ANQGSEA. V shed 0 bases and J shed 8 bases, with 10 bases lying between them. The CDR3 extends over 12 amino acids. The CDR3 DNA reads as TGCAGCGTTGAAGAAGGGGGAGGAGGCTACACCTTC. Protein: CSVEEGGGGYTF. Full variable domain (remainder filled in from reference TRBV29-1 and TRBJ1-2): SAVISQKPSRDICQRGTSLTIQCQVDSQVTMMFWYRQQPGQSLTLIATANQGSEATYESGFVIDKFPISRPNLTFSTLTVSNMSPEDSSIYLCSVEEGGGGYTFGSGTRLTVV.

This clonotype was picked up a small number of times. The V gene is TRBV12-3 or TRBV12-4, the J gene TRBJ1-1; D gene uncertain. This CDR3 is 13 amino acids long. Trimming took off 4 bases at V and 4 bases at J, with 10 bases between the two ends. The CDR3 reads CASSYEGGTEAFF. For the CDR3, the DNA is TGTGCCAGCAGTTATGAGGGAGGCACTGAAGCTTTCTTT.

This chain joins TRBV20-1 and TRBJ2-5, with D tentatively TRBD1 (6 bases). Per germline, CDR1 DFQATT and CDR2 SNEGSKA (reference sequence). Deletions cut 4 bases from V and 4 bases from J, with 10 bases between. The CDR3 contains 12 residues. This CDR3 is CSAIDRLETQYF. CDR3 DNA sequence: TGCAGTGCTATCGACAGGTTAGAGACCCAGTACTTC.

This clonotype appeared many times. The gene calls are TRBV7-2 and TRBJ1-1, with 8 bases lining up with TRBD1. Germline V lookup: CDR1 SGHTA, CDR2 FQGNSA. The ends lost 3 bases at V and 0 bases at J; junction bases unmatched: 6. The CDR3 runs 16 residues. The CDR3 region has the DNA TGTGCCAGCAGCTTTCAGGGGGCGGTGATGAACACTGAAGCTTTCTTT. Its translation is CASSFQGAVMNTEAFF.

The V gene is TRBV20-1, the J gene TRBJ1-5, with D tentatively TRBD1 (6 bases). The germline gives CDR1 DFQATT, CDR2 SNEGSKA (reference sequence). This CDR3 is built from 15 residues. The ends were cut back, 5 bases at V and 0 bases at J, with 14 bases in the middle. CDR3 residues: CSAGTRGTSNQPQHF. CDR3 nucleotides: TGCAGTGCTGGAACCAGGGGAACTAGCAATCAGCCCCAGCATTTT.

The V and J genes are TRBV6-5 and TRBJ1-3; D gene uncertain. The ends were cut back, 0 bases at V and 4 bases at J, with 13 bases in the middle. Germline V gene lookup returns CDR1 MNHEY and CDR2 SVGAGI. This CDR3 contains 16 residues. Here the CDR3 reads CASSYSMFQTGNTIYF. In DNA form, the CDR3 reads TGTGCCAGCAGTTACTCAATGTTCCAAACCGGAAACACCATATATTTT.

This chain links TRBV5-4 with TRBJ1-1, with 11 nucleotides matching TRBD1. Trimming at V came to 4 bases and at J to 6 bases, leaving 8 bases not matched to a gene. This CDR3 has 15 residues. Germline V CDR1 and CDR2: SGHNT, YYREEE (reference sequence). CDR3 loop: CASSAAGTGGAEAFF. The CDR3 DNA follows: TGTGCCAGCAGCGCCGCCGGGACAGGGGGAGCTGAAGCTTTCTTT.

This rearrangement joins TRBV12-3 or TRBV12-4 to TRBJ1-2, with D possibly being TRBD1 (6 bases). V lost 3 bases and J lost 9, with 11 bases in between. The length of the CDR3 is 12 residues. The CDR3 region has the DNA TGTGCCAGCAGTTTTTCGACAGGACGCTACACCTTC. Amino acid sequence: CASSFSTGRYTF.

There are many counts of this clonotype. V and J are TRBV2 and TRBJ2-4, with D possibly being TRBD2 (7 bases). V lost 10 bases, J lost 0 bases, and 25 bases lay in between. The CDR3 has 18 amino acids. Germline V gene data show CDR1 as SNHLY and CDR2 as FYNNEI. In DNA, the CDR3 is TGTGCCACCGAAAGGTCGGGGGGCCCTACACTAGCCAAAAACATTCAGTACTTC. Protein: CATERSGGPTLAKNIQYF.

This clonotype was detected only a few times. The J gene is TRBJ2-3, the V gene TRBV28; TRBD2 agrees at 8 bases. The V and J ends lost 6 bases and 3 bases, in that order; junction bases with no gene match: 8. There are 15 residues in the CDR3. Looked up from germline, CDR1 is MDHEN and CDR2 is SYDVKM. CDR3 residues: CASSPRGGGTDTQYF. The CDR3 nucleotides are TGTGCCAGCAGCCCCCGGGGCGGGGGGACAGATACGCAGTATTTT.

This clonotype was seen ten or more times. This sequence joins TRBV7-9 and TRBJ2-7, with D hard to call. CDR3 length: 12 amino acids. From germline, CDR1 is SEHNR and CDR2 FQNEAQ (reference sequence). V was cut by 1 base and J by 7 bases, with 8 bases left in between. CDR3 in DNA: TGTGCCAGCAGCTTAGTAAGTGTGGAGCAGTACTTC. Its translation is CASSLVSVEQYF.

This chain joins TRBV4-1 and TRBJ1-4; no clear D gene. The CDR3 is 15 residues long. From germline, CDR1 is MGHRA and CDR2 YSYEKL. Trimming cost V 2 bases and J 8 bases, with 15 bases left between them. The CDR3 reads CASSQPPSLGEKLFF. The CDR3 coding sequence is TGCGCCAGCAGCCAACCGCCGAGCCTCGGAGAAAAACTGTTTTTT.

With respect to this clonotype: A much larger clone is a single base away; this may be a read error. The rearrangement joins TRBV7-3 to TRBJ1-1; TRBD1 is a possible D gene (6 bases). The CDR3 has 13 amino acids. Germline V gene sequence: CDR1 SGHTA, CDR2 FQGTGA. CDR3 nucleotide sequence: TGTGCCAGCGGCTTAACGGCCGGGACAGAAGCTTTCTTT. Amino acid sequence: CASGLTAGTEAFF.

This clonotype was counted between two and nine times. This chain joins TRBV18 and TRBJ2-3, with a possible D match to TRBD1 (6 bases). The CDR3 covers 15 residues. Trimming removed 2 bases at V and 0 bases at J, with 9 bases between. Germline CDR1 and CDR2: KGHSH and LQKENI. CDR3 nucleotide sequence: TGTGCCAGCTCACCAAGGGACACCAGCACAGATACGCAGTATTTT. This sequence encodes CASSPRDTSTDTQYF.

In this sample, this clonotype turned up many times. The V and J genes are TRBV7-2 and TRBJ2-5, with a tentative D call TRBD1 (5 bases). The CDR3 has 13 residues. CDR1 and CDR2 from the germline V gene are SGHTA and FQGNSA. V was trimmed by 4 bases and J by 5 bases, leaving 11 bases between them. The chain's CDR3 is CASSSNKGETQYF. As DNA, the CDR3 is TGTGCCAGCAGCTCGAACAAGGGGGAGACCCAGTACTTC.

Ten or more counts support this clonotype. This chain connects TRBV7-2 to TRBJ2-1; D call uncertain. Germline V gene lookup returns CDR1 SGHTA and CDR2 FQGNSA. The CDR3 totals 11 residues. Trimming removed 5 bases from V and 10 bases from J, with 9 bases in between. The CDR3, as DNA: TGTGCCAGCAGCCTCAAAGGGGAGCAGTTCTTC. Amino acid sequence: CASSLKGEQFF. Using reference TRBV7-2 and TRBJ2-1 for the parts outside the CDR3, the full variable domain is GAGVSQSPSNKVTEKGKDVELRCDPISGHTALYWYRQSLGQGLEFLIYFQGNSAPDKSGLPSDRFSAERTGGSVSTLTIQRTQQEDSAVYLCASSLKGEQFFGPGTRLTVL.

The CDR3 DNA follows: TGTGCCAGCAGATGGGGAACGGAAGAGACCCAGTACTTC. Its protein product is CASRWGTEETQYF. This chain links TRBV6-1 with TRBJ2-5; D uncertain. The CDR3 has 13 amino acids. CDR1 MNHNS and CDR2 SASEGT come from the germline V gene. V was trimmed by 6 bases and J by 3 bases, leaving 11 bases between them.

This chain's CDR3 is CASSRRDTDGYTF. The CDR3 bases are TGTGCCAGCAGCCGCCGGGACACGGATGGCTACACCTTC. The rearrangement uses TRBV3-1 and TRBJ1-2, with D perhaps matching TRBD1 (6 bases). V lost 4 bases to trimming and J lost 6 bases, with 12 bases between them. The length of the CDR3 is 13 residues. Germline CDR1 is LGHDT and CDR2 is YNNKEL (reference sequence).

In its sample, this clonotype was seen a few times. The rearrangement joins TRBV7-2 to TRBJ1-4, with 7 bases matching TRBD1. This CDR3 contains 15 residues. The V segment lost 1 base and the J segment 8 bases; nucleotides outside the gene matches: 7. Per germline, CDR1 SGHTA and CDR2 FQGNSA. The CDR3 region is CASSLDRGRGEKLFF. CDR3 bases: TGTGCCAGCAGCTTAGACAGGGGAAGAGGGGAAAAACTGTTTTTT.

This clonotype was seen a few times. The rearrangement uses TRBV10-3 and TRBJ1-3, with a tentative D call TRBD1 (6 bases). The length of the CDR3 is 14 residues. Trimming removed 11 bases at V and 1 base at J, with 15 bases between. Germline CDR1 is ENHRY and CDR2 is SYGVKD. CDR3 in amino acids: CAVTLTGSGNTIYF. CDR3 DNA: TGTGCCGTGACTTTAACAGGGTCTGGAAACACCATATATTTT.

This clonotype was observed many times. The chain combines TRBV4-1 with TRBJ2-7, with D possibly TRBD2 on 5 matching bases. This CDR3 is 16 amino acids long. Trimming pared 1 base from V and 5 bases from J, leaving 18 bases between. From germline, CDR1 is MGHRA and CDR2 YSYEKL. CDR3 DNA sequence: TGCGCCAGCAGCCAAGGGGCAGGAGGCGTGAGGAACGAGCAGTACTTC. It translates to CASSQGAGGVRNEQYF.

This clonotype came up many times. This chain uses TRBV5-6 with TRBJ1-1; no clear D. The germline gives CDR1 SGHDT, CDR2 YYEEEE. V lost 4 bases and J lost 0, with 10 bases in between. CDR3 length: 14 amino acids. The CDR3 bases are TGTGCCAGCAGCCGTTTAACCATGAACACTGAAGCTTTCTTT. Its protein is CASSRLTMNTEAFF.

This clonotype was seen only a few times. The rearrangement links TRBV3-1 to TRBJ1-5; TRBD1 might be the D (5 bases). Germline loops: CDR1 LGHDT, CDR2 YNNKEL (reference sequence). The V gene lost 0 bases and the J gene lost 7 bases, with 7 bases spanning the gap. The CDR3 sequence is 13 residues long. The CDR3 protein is CASSQDRAQPQHF. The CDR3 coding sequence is TGTGCCAGCAGCCAAGACAGGGCCCAGCCCCAGCATTTT.

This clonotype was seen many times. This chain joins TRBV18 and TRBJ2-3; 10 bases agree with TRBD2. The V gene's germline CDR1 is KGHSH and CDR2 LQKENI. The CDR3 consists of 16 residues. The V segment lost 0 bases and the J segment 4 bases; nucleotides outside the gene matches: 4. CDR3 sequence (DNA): TGTGCCAGCTCACCACCTTCTAGCGGGGGCGCAGATACGCAGTATTTT. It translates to CASSPPSSGGADTQYF.

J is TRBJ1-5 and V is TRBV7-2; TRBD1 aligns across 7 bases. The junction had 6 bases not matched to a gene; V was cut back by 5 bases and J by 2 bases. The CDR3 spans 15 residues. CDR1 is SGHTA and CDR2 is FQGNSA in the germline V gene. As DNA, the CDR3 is TGTGCCAGCAGCATCGACAGGGTTGGCAATCAGCCCCAGCATTTT. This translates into CASSIDRVGNQPQHF. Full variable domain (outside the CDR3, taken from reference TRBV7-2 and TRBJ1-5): GAGVSQSPSNKVTEKGKDVELRCDPISGHTALYWYRQSLGQGLEFLIYFQGNSAPDKSGLPSDRFSAERTGGSVSTLTIQRTQQEDSAVYLCASSIDRVGNQPQHFGDGTRLSIL.

The CDR3 nucleotides read TGTGCCATCAGGACACCCCTGGGGCAACCGAACACCGGGGAGCTGTTTTTT. It yields the protein CAIRTPLGQPNTGELFF. The genes are TRBV10-3 and TRBJ2-2; maybe TRBD1 (5 bases). Germline V gene data show CDR1 as ENHRY and CDR2 as SYGVKD. V was shortened by 6 bases and J by 0 bases, with 17 bases between the two germline ends. CDR3 length equals 17 residues.

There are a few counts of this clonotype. CDR3 sequence (DNA): TGTGCCAGCAGTCCCCGGATCCAACCCGGAGGCTACACCTTC. It translates to CASSPRIQPGGYTF. The chain employs TRBV28 and TRBJ1-2; D is undetermined. V dropped 5 bases and J dropped 8 bases, with 18 bases sitting between them. The CDR3 loop spans 14 amino acids. CDR1 is MDHEN, CDR2 SYDVKM, per germline.